Sequencing of this T cell receptor beta chain was carried out in a study of long-term antiretroviral therapy in people with HIV. Points from the study as a whole: Versus controls, repertoires in people with HIV had narrower CDR3 length ranges. Pre-ART expanded clones dominated the repertoire at every time point.

Remarks on this clone: Its antigen is as yet unknown.

The study used samples holding about 0.85-10 million cryopreserved PBMC before DNA extraction. Germline values: CDR1 SGHVS, CDR2 FQNEAQ. This CDR3 region has 14 residues. V was cut by 7 bases and J by 0 bases, with 12 bases left in between. An immunoSEQ assay, version v3.0, was performed at survey level. The study targeted 40,000-50,000 T-cell genomes per sample in sequencing. Profiled with immunoSEQ multiplex PCR; TCRdb holds only in-frame clones, not every one. The data show about 17,000 clones, roughly 90% seen once. The rearrangement joins TRBV7-8 to TRBJ1-1; D gene uncertain. The material was unsorted PBMCs, obtained 0.6 years after starting antiretroviral therapy. The receptor comes from a middle-aged woman with HIV. This chain's CDR3 is CASTSGVMNTEAFF. CDR3 nucleotides: TGTGCCAGCACCTCAGGAGTAATGAACACTGAAGCTTTCTTT.